A selection of T cell receptor beta chains follows, all from one sample in a study of T cell repertoires in cytomegalovirus infection. TCRdb independently ran MiXCR on the reads; one entry per CDR3 protein. The table has 680,000 or so distinct CDR3 sequences, 35% to 45% seen once. Material: PBMCs. These receptors were collected from a human donor in good health (CMV status not recorded). Some clones in this sample may be carry-over from other donors' samples. Each CDR3 is given with its conserved first and last residue. D genes are given only for firm matches. Part of the rows lack a size; the others show once, few, many or a class for expanded clones.

j_call | v_call | d_call | clone_size | cdr3_nt | cdr3_aa
TRBJ2-7 | TRBV5-1 | TRBD2 | few | TGCGCCAGCGCTATAGCGGGAGTGAACCACGAGCAGTACTTC | CASAIAGVNHEQYF
TRBJ2-7 | TRBV29-1 | . | few | TGCAGCGTTGCCCACAGGGACGACGAGCAGTACTTC | CSVAHRDDEQYF
TRBJ2-3 | TRBV7-3 | . | . | TGTGCCAGCAGCTTACGTCGCACAGGGAACCCAGATACGCAGTATTTT | CASSLRRTGNPDTQYF
TRBJ1-2 | TRBV19 | TRBD1 | . | TGTGCCAGTAGTATAGACGACAGGGGGAACTATGGCTACACCTTC | CASSIDDRGNYGYTF
TRBJ2-7 | TRBV5-1 | . | . | TGCGCCAGCAGCTTGTTCCAGGGACCCGAGCAGTACTTC | CASSLFQGPEQYF
TRBJ1-2 | TRBV28 | . | . | TGTGCCAGCAGGACTTATACCTATGGCTACACCTTC | CASRTYTYGYTF
TRBJ1-2 | TRBV3-1 | . | . | TGTGCCAGCAGCCAAGTCGGTGGGGTGCGGGGCTACTCCTTC | CASSQVGGVRGYSF
TRBJ2-7 | TRBV5-5 | . | . | TGTGCCAGCAGCGAGTTCGGGGTCTCCTACGAGCAGTACTTC | CASSEFGVSYEQYF
TRBJ1-4 | TRBV20-1 | . | . | TGCAGTGCTACGAAACAGGGATTACTAACTAATGAAAAACTGTTTTTT | CSATKQGLLTNEKLFF
TRBJ2-7 | TRBV4-1 | TRBD2 | . | TGCGCCAGCAGCCAAGATTTGGGCGGGGGAACCTACGAGCAGTACTTC | CASSQDLGGGTYEQYF
TRBJ2-3 | TRBV2 | TRBD2 | few | TGTGCCAGCAGAGGTATACTAGCGGGAGACGCAGATACGCAGTATTTT | CASRGILAGDADTQYF
TRBJ2-6 | TRBV28 | . | . | TGTGCCAGCACTGATATCAGGGTCTCTGGGGCCAACGTCCTGACTTTC | CASTDIRVSGANVLTF
TRBJ2-1 | TRBV4-2 | TRBD2 | few | TGTGCCAGCAGCCAAGATCTGGCGGGGGGGCCTCGGAATGAGCAGTTCTTC | CASSQDLAGGPRNEQFF
TRBJ2-5 | TRBV6-1 | . | few | TGTGCGATACTCAGCCAAGAGACCCAGTACTTC | CAILSQETQYF
TRBJ2-3 | TRBV28 | TRBD2 | . | TGTGCCAGCAGTTTAGTTACGGGAGGGGCTACAGATACGCAGTATTTT | CASSLVTGGATDTQYF
TRBJ1-5 | TRBV12-3/TRBV12-4 | . | . | TGTGCCAGCAGCCACCGGGGGGCTAATCAGCCCCAGCATTTT | CASSHRGANQPQHF
TRBJ1-5 | TRBV7-6 | . | many | TGTGCCAGCAGCGCCGCGGGGGGTCGGACTGATAGCAATCAGCCCCAGCATTTT | CASSAAGGRTDSNQPQHF
TRBJ2-1 | TRBV4-2 | . | . | TGTGCCAGCAGCCCCGAGGTCTCCTACAATGAGCAGTTCTTC | CASSPEVSYNEQFF
TRBJ2-5 | TRBV2 | TRBD2 | many | TGTGCCAGCAGGGGGTTAGCGGGAGCGGACCAAGAGACCCAGTACTTC | CASRGLAGADQETQYF
TRBJ1-4 | TRBV27 | . | . | TGTGCCAGCAGCTCTAGTGAGACTAATGAAAAACTGTTTTTT | CASSSSETNEKLFF
TRBJ2-3 | TRBV7-9 | . | few | TGTGCCAGCAGCGCCCAAGAAGATACGCAGTATTTT | CASSAQEDTQYF
TRBJ1-6 | TRBV12-3/TRBV12-4 | . | once | TGTGCCAGCAGTTTGGATCAGGCTTGGTCACCCCTCCACTTT | CASSLDQAWSPLHF
TRBJ1-5 | TRBV6-4 | . | . | TGTGCCAGCAGTGATTCCTCACGGTTCACAGATACGCAGCATTTT | CASSDSSRFTDTQHF
TRBJ2-3 | TRBV7-9 | . | few | TGTGCCAGCAGCTTAGTCCCAGGGAACGATGAAGATACGCAGTATTTT | CASSLVPGNDEDTQYF
TRBJ2-7 | TRBV6-2/TRBV6-3 | . | few | TGTGCCAGCACTGACGGGGCGGCTGCCTACGAGCAGTACTTC | CASTDGAAAYEQYF
TRBJ1-5 | TRBV6-5 | . | many | TGTGCCAGCAGTAAAACGACGGAAAGTTATAGCAATCAGCCCCAGCATTTT | CASSKTTESYSNQPQHF
TRBJ1-1 | TRBV30 | . | . | TGTGCCTGGAGTCTGGGACTATACACGGAAGCTTTCTTT | CAWSLGLYTEAFF
TRBJ1-1 | TRBV29-1 | . | few | TGCAGCGTTGGGCAAGGGGGATCCACTGAAGCTTTCTTT | CSVGQGGSTEAFF
TRBJ1-2 | TRBV5-1 | TRBD1 | once | TGCGCCAGCAGGGACGACCGCAGGGGGCTCGGCTACACCTTC | CASRDDRRGLGYTF